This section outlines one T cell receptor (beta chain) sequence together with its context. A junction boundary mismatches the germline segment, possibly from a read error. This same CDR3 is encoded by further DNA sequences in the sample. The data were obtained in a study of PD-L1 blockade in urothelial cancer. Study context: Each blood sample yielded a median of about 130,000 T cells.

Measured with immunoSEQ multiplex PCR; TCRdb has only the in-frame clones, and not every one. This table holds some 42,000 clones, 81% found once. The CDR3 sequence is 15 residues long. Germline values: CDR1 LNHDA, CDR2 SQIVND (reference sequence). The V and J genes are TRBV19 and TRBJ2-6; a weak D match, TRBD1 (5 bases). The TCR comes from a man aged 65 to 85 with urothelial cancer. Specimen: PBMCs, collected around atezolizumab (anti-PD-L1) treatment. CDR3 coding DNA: TGTGCCAGTAGTCTCCCTGGAGCTGGGGCCAACGTCCTGACCTTC. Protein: CASSLPGAGANVLTF.